These T cell receptor beta chains were read from a single sample in a study of cytomegalovirus exposure and HLA in healthy donors. The data were produced by immunoSEQ multiplex PCR, yet TCRdb's version contains in-frame clones alone and is incomplete. Counted here are tens of thousands of clones, approximately 94% occurring once; the ten biggest clones make up approximately 1.5%. The specimen was PBMCs. The source of these receptors is a man in his late teens or twenties in good health and CMV-seropositive. Both conserved end residues are part of each CDR3. A D gene is named only where the DNA matches it firmly. Clone size is stated in some rows and not others, as once, few, many or a class when expanded.

TRBV7-9	.	TRBJ2-7	.	CASSSSGHQSYEQYF	TGTGCCAGCAGCTCGTCGGGACATCAATCCTACGAGCAGTACTTC
TRBV6-6	.	TRBJ1-5	TRBD1	CASSYSGTGGQPQHF	TGTGCCAGCAGTTACTCGGGGACAGGGGGCCAGCCCCAGCATTTT
TRBV6-4	.	TRBJ1-1	.	CASSEGRENTEAFF	TGTGCCAGCAGTGAAGGTCGGGAGAACACTGAAGCTTTCTTT
TRBV28	.	TRBJ2-2	.	CASSLRTGPGELFF	TGTGCCAGCAGTTTACGTACAGGGCCCGGGGAGCTGTTTTTT
TRBV5-1	.	TRBJ1-1	TRBD1	CASSRTGGVSSPTEAFF	TGCGCCAGCAGCCGGACAGGGGGCGTCTCTAGTCCCACTGAAGCTTTCTTT
TRBV11-2	.	TRBJ1-1	.	CASIPGHLNTEAFF	TGTGCCAGCATCCCGGGACACTTGAACACTGAAGCTTTCTTT
TRBV9	.	TRBJ2-7	.	CASSTNSYEQYF	TGTGCCAGCAGCACTAATTCCTACGAGCAGTACTTC
TRBV5-1	.	TRBJ1-1	.	CASSKAGGAEAFF	TGCGCCAGCAGCAAGGCGGGGGGGGCTGAAGCTTTCTTT
TRBV4-1	.	TRBJ2-1	TRBD1	CASSLTGTGGAGGSYNEQFF	TGCGCCAGCAGCCTTACCGGGACAGGGGGCGCGGGGGGGTCCTACAATGAGCAGTTCTTC
TRBV27	.	TRBJ2-2	.	CASSHQTGNTGELFF	TGTGCCAGCAGCCACCAGACAGGGAACACCGGGGAGCTGTTTTTT
TRBV25-1	.	TRBJ2-6	.	CASSGGLSGANVLTF	TGTGCCAGCAGTGGGGGCCTCTCTGGGGCCAACGTCCTGACTTTC
TRBV25-1	.	TRBJ1-2	.	CASSEYFSLGDDYGYTF	TGTGCCAGCAGTGAATATTTTAGTTTAGGGGATGACTATGGCTACACCTTC
TRBV10-1	.	TRBJ2-7	TRBD2	CASSAQRGSYEQYF	TGCGCCAGCAGTGCACAGCGGGGGAGCTACGAGCAGTACTTC
TRBV13	.	TRBJ2-1	.	CASSRLVYNEQFF	TGTGCCAGCAGCCGACTAGTTTACAATGAGCAGTTCTTC
TRBV19	.	TRBJ1-5	.	CASSIKGTGPRPQHF	TGTGCCAGTAGTATTAAAGGTACAGGGCCCAGGCCCCAGCATTTT
TRBV5-1	once	TRBJ2-7	.	CASSSGEPRYEQYF	TGCGCCAGCAGCTCAGGGGAACCCCGTTACGAGCAGTACTTC
TRBV5-6	.	TRBJ1-3	TRBD1	CASSLVGGTGDTGNTIYF	TGTGCCAGCAGCTTGGTTGGGGGGACAGGCGACACTGGAAACACCATATATTTT
TRBV19	.	TRBJ2-1	.	CASSPMGGYNEQFF	TGTGCCAGTAGTCCTATGGGAGGCTACAATGAGCAGTTCTTC
TRBV9	.	TRBJ2-1	TRBD2	CASSVEGLAGTNEQFF	TGTGCCAGCAGCGTCGAAGGACTAGCGGGAACCAATGAGCAGTTCTTC
TRBV19	.	TRBJ1-6	.	CASSIRTVNSPLHF	TGTGCCAGTAGTATCCGGACAGTTAATTCACCCCTCCACTTT
TRBV5-4	.	TRBJ2-6	TRBD2	CASSKPGLAVSGANVLTF	TGTGCCAGCAGCAAACCTGGGCTAGCGGTCTCTGGGGCCAACGTCCTGACTTTC
TRBV6-1	.	TRBJ1-4	.	CASTRPGGGNEKLFF	TGTGCCAGCACACGTCCAGGAGGCGGTAATGAAAAACTGTTTTTT
TRBV5-6	.	TRBJ1-2	.	CASSLVVGGTEGYTF	TGTGCCAGCAGCTTGGTGGTGGGGGGGACGGAAGGCTACACCTTC
TRBV29-1	.	TRBJ2-1	.	CSARTEYNEQFF	TGCAGCGCCCGGACAGAATACAATGAGCAGTTCTTC
TRBV5-1	once	TRBJ1-2	TRBD1	CASSLDVGQGYYGYTF	TGCGCCAGCAGTCTAGATGTAGGACAGGGATACTATGGCTACACCTTC
TRBV10-3	.	TRBJ2-7	TRBD2	CAISARRDYYEQYF	TGTGCCATCAGTGCCCGACGGGACTACTACGAGCAGTACTTC